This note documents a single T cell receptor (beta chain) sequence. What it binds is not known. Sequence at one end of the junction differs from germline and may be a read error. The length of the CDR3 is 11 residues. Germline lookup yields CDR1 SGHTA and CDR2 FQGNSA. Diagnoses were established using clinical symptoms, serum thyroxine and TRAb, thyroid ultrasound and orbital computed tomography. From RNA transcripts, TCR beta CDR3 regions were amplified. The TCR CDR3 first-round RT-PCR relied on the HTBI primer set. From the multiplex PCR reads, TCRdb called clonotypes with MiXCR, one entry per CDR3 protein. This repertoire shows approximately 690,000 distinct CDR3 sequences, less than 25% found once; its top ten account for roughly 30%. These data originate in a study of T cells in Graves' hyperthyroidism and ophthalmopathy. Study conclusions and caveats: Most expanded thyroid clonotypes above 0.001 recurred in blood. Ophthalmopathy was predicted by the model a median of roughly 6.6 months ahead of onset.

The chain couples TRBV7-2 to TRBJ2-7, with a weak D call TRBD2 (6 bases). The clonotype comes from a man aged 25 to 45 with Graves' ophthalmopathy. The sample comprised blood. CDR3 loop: CASSLEGELYF. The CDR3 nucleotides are TGTGCCAGCAGCTTGGAGGGCGAGCTGTACTTC. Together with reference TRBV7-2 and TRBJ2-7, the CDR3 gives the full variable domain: GAGVSQSPSNKVTEKGKDVELRCDPISGHTALYWYRQSLGQGLEFLIYFQGNSAPDKSGLPSDRFSAERTGGSVSTLTIQRTQQEDSAVYLCASSLEGELYFGPGTRLTVT.